These T cell receptor beta chains were read from a single sample in a study of Ad26.COV2.S vaccination and SARS-CoV-2 variants. Some clones are missing from TCRdb's copy, which holds only in-frame ones; the method was immunoSEQ multiplex PCR. This sample has some 390,000 clones, with around nine tenths found just once. The input for sequencing was peripheral blood, taken in a trial of Ad26.COV2.S vaccine versus placebo. The receptors were gathered from a person between 18 and 59 years old who received the Ad26.COV2.S COVID-19 vaccine or a placebo. The CDR3 runs from the conserved cysteine through the conserved F or W. A D gene is named only where the DNA matches it firmly. A row's size may be missing; if present it is once, few, many or a size class.

v_call: TRBV27; d_call: -; clone_size: -; j_call: TRBJ1-1; cdr3_aa: CASSFGAFLWAEAFF; cdr3_nt: TGTGCCAGCAGTTTCGGGGCATTCCTTTGGGCTGAAGCTTTCTTT
v_call: TRBV19; d_call: -; clone_size: -; j_call: TRBJ2-2; cdr3_aa: CASSINSGDTGELFF; cdr3_nt: TGTGCCAGTAGTATTAATTCTGGAGACACCGGGGAGCTGTTTTTT
v_call: TRBV5-1; d_call: TRBD1; clone_size: few; j_call: TRBJ1-6; cdr3_aa: CASSTGDRPSDLHF; cdr3_nt: TGCGCCAGCAGCACAGGGGACAGGCCGAGTGACCTCCACTTT
v_call: TRBV19; d_call: -; clone_size: -; j_call: TRBJ1-1; cdr3_aa: CASSGRDKRSTEAFF; cdr3_nt: TGTGCCAGTAGTGGCCGGGACAAACGAAGCACTGAAGCTTTCTTT
v_call: TRBV28; d_call: -; clone_size: -; j_call: TRBJ2-1; cdr3_aa: CASKEIEDEQFF; cdr3_nt: TGTGCCAGCAAAGAGATCGAGGATGAGCAGTTCTTC
v_call: TRBV28; d_call: -; clone_size: -; j_call: TRBJ1-6; cdr3_aa: CASRDVRGDSPLHF; cdr3_nt: TGTGCCAGCAGAGATGTTCGAGGGGATTCACCCCTCCACTTT
v_call: TRBV5-6; d_call: -; clone_size: -; j_call: TRBJ2-1; cdr3_aa: CASSLVRRVSYNEQFF; cdr3_nt: TGTGCCAGCAGCTTGGTGCGACGGGTCTCCTACAATGAGCAGTTCTTC
v_call: TRBV28; d_call: -; clone_size: -; j_call: TRBJ2-1; cdr3_aa: CASSPPYNEQFF; cdr3_nt: TGTGCCAGCAGTCCGCCCTACAATGAGCAGTTCTTC
v_call: TRBV4-2; d_call: -; clone_size: -; j_call: TRBJ2-7; cdr3_aa: CASSQEAFRVYEQYF; cdr3_nt: TGTGCCAGCAGCCAAGAAGCCTTCCGGGTTTACGAGCAGTACTTC
v_call: TRBV7-3; d_call: -; clone_size: once; j_call: TRBJ2-1; cdr3_aa: CASSLSRADEQFF; cdr3_nt: TGTGCCAGCAGCTTAAGTAGGGCAGATGAGCAGTTCTTC
v_call: TRBV9; d_call: TRBD2; clone_size: -; j_call: TRBJ2-7; cdr3_aa: CASREVGGTRAYEQYF; cdr3_nt: TGTGCCAGCAGGGAGGTCGGAGGGACTAGGGCCTACGAGCAGTACTTC
v_call: TRBV11-2; d_call: -; clone_size: -; j_call: TRBJ2-7; cdr3_aa: CASSSLYEQYF; cdr3_nt: TGTGCCAGCAGCTCCCTCTACGAGCAGTACTTC
v_call: TRBV19; d_call: TRBD1; clone_size: -; j_call: TRBJ2-7; cdr3_aa: CASSMGDRGPYEQYF; cdr3_nt: TGTGCCAGTAGTATGGGAGACAGGGGGCCCTACGAGCAGTACTTC
v_call: TRBV3-1/TRBV3-2; d_call: -; clone_size: -; j_call: TRBJ2-2; cdr3_aa: CASSQDIGAGELFF; cdr3_nt: TGTGCCAGCAGCCAAGATATTGGCGCCGGGGAGCTGTTTTTT
v_call: TRBV11-3; d_call: -; clone_size: -; j_call: TRBJ2-2; cdr3_aa: CASSSGLLTGELFF; cdr3_nt: TGTGCCAGCAGCTCGGGCTTACTCACCGGGGAGCTGTTTTTT
v_call: TRBV7-3; d_call: -; clone_size: -; j_call: TRBJ2-4; cdr3_aa: CASSLTAEPENIQYF; cdr3_nt: TGTGCCAGCAGCTTAACGGCCGAGCCAGAAAACATTCAGTACTTC
v_call: TRBV4-1; d_call: -; clone_size: -; j_call: TRBJ2-5; cdr3_aa: CASSRQLAWETQYF; cdr3_nt: TGCGCCAGCAGCCGACAGCTAGCGTGGGAGACCCAGTACTTC
v_call: TRBV3-1/TRBV3-2; d_call: TRBD1; clone_size: once; j_call: TRBJ1-4; cdr3_aa: CASSPSGQGQKLFF; cdr3_nt: TGTGCCAGCAGCCCGTCGGGACAGGGTCAAAAACTGTTTTTT
v_call: TRBV19; d_call: -; clone_size: -; j_call: TRBJ2-5; cdr3_aa: CASSPWDGQETQYF; cdr3_nt: TGTGCCAGTAGTCCCTGGGACGGCCAAGAGACCCAGTACTTC
v_call: TRBV28; d_call: -; clone_size: -; j_call: TRBJ2-1; cdr3_aa: CATRGRSYNEQFF; cdr3_nt: TGTGCCACCCGGGGGCGGTCCTACAATGAGCAGTTCTTC
v_call: TRBV19; d_call: -; clone_size: -; j_call: TRBJ2-5; cdr3_aa: CASSSLGGWQETQYF; cdr3_nt: TGTGCCAGTAGTAGCCTTGGGGGTTGGCAAGAGACCCAGTACTTC
v_call: TRBV11-3; d_call: -; clone_size: -; j_call: TRBJ2-7; cdr3_aa: CASSLLAETEQYF; cdr3_nt: TGTGCCAGCAGCTTGTTAGCGGAAACCGAGCAGTACTTC
v_call: TRBV6-5; d_call: -; clone_size: -; j_call: TRBJ2-7; cdr3_aa: CASRWEGRAYEQYF; cdr3_nt: TGTGCCAGCAGGTGGGAAGGTAGGGCCTACGAGCAGTACTTC
v_call: TRBV5-8; d_call: TRBD1; clone_size: -; j_call: TRBJ2-5; cdr3_aa: CASSLKTGDETQYF; cdr3_nt: TGTGCCAGCAGCTTAAAAACAGGGGACGAGACCCAGTACTTC
v_call: TRBV11-3; d_call: -; clone_size: once; j_call: TRBJ1-1; cdr3_aa: CASSRDSTTNTEAFF; cdr3_nt: TGTGCCAGCAGCCGCGACAGTACCACGAACACTGAAGCTTTCTTT
v_call: TRBV9; d_call: -; clone_size: -; j_call: TRBJ2-7; cdr3_aa: CASSEGPRYEQYF; cdr3_nt: TGTGCCAGCAGCGAGGGACCACGCTACGAGCAGTACTTC
v_call: TRBV19; d_call: TRBD2; clone_size: -; j_call: TRBJ2-3; cdr3_aa: CASSGVTSWDLTDTQYF; cdr3_nt: TGTGCCAGTAGTGGGGTGACTAGCTGGGACCTCACAGATACGCAGTATTTT
v_call: TRBV19; d_call: TRBD1; clone_size: -; j_call: TRBJ1-4; cdr3_aa: CASSKGQVNEKLFF; cdr3_nt: TGTGCCAGTAGTAAGGGACAGGTTAATGAAAAACTGTTTTTT
v_call: TRBV7-6; d_call: -; clone_size: -; j_call: TRBJ2-7; cdr3_aa: CASSPSLGVYEQYF; cdr3_nt: TGTGCCAGCAGCCCTTCCCTTGGTGTGTACGAGCAGTACTTC
v_call: TRBV5-4; d_call: -; clone_size: -; j_call: TRBJ1-1; cdr3_aa: CASSSVVNTEAFF; cdr3_nt: TGTGCCAGCAGCTCCGTCGTGAACACTGAAGCTTTCTTT